Sequencing of this T cell receptor (beta chain) was carried out in a study of T cell responses to AZD1222 COVID-19 vaccine. Findings and limits, study-wide: Clonal diversity may have been underestimated in mostly white British donors.

Germline V gene data show CDR1 as MNHEY and CDR2 as SVGEGT. V lost 6 bases to trimming and J lost 7 bases, with 13 bases between them. This CDR3 has 14 residues. In the case of this clone: Antigen: not known.

The assay was immunoSEQ multiplex PCR, and TCRdb's table has in-frame clones only and misses some. This table holds roughly 150,000 clones, around 93% found once. The receptor comes from an adult in good health. The chain uses TRBV6-2 or TRBV6-3 and TRBJ1-6; D might be TRBD1 (5 bases). The specimen comprised peripheral blood, sampled on day 0 of AZD1222 vaccination. The CDR3 is CASSRTGDNSPLHF. The CDR3 DNA reads as TGTGCCAGCAGCCGGACTGGGGACAATTCACCCCTCCACTTT.